This T cell receptor beta chain was documented in a study of blood T cell repertoires in COVID-19. Study-level information: COVID-19 samples from acute and convalescent phases originated in the United States, Italy and Spain. T cells, B-cell-depleted T cells, or PBMCs supplied cDNA or gDNA.

From germline, CDR1 is SGHTA and CDR2 FQGTGA. Between the trimmed V and J ends, which lost 7 bases and 3 bases, there was a span of 9 bases. CDR3 size: 12 residues. Source study methods: Estimation of nucleated cell counts relied on the amplification of reference gene primers. Clones were read by immunoSEQ multiplex PCR, and TCRdb kept only the in-frame ones, dropping some. From that table come the V and J calls and clone size; the DNA was used to work out D and trimming. The sample has roughly 70,000 clones; 82% are singletons. Sequenced: peripheral blood. The chain recombines TRBV7-3 with TRBJ1-2; D gene uncertain. This sequence was found in a woman in her sixties or seventies with acute or convalescent COVID-19. The CDR3 DNA reads as TGTGCCAGCACCGCGACTGACTATGGCTACACCTTC. Protein sequence: CASTATDYGYTF.